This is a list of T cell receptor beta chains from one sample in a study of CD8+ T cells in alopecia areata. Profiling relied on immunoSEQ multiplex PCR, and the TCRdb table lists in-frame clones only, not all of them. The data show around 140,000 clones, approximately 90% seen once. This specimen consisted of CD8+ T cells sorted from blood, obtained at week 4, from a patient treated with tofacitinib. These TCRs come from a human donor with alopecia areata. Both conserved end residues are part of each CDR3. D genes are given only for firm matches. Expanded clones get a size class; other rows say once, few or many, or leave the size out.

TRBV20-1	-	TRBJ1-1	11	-	TGCAGTGCTAGATTGAACACTGAAGCTTTCTTT	CSARLNTEAFF
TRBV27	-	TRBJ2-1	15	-	TGTGCCAGCAGTTACAGAGCCGGACGCTACGATGAGCAGTTCTTC	CASSYRAGRYDEQFF
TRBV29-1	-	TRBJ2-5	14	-	TGCAGCGCCCAATTGGGCAGGGTTGGAGAGACCCAGTACTTC	CSAQLGRVGETQYF
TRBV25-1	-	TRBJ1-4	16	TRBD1	TGTGCCAGCAGTGAATGGATCCAGGGGGCGGATGAAAAACTGTTTTTT	CASSEWIQGADEKLFF
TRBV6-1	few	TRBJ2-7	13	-	TGTGCCAGCTGGGGCAGGGATGATTACGAGCAGTACTTC	CASWGRDDYEQYF
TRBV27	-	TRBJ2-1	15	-	TGTGCCAGCAGTTTTGGGATAGCGGTTAACAATGAGCAGTTCTTC	CASSFGIAVNNEQFF
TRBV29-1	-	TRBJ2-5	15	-	TGCAGCGTTGGGGGCCGGCGTTGGATTGATGAGACCCAGTACTTC	CSVGGRRWIDETQYF
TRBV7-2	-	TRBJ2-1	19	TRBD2	TGTGCCAGCAGCTTAGTCCACGGGCGGATAGCGGGGGGCCAGGATGAGCAGTTCTTC	CASSLVHGRIAGGQDEQFF
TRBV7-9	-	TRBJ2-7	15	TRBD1	TGTGCCAGCAGCTCAACCGGGACAGGGAACGACGAGCAGTACTTC	CASSSTGTGNDEQYF
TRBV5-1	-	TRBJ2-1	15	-	TGCGCCAGCAGCCCCGCAGCGGATACTAACAATGAGCAGTTCTTC	CASSPAADTNNEQFF
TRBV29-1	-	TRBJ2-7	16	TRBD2	TGCAGCGTTGAAGGGACTAGCGGGGGGATCTCCTACGAGCAGTACTTC	CSVEGTSGGISYEQYF
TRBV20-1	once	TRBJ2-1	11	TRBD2	TGCAGTGGGGACTACAACAATGAGCAGTTCTTC	CSGDYNNEQFF
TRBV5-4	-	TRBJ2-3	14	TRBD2	TGTGCCAGCACCTTTAGCGGGTGGACAGATACGCAGTATTTT	CASTFSGWTDTQYF
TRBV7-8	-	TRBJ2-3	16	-	TGTGCCAGCAGCTTAGCGGCAGGGCCAACCACAGATACGCAGTATTTT	CASSLAAGPTTDTQYF
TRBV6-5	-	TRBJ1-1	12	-	TGTGCCAGCTGGGCACTGAACACTGAAGCTTTCTTT	CASWALNTEAFF
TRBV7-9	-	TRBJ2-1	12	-	TGTGCCAGCAAAATGGATAACAATGAGCAGTTCTTC	CASKMDNNEQFF
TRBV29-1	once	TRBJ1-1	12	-	TGCAGCGCCTACGGTGACGACACTGAAGCTTTCTTT	CSAYGDDTEAFF
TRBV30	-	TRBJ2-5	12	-	TGTGCCTGGAGCGGTCCTAAAGAGACCCAGTACTTC	CAWSGPKETQYF
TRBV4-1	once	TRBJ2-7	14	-	TGCGCCAGCAGCCAAGGGGCAAATACCTACGAGCAGTACTTC	CASSQGANTYEQYF
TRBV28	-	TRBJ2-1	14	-	TGTGCCAGCACCCGTTCCCGTCAGTACAATGAGCAGTTCTTC	CASTRSRQYNEQFF
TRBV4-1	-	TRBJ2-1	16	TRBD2	TGCGCCAGCAGCCAGGCGACTAGCGGGAGAATGAATGAGCAGTTCTTC	CASSQATSGRMNEQFF
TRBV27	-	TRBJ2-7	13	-	TGTGCCAGCAGTTTCTCAGGACATTACGAGCAGTACTTC	CASSFSGHYEQYF
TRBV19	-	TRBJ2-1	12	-	TGTGCCAGTAGTTACAGAATCAATGAGCAGTTCTTC	CASSYRINEQFF
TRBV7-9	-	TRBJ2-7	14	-	TGTGCCAGCAGCCCTCGGGACGGCGGGCACGAGCAGTACTTC	CASSPRDGGHEQYF
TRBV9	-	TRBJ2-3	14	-	TGTGCCAGCAGCGTTAGTGGCAGCACAGATACGCAGTATTTT	CASSVSGSTDTQYF
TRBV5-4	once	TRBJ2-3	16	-	TGTGCCAGCAGCTTGGGTGTAAGGACAGCCACAGATACGCAGTATTTT	CASSLGVRTATDTQYF
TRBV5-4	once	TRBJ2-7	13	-	TGTGCCAGCAGCCTCTCCTTAAGTTACGAGCAGTACTTC	CASSLSLSYEQYF
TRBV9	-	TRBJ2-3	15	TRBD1	TGTGCCAGCAGCGACAAGGGACAGATCACAGATACGCAGTATTTT	CASSDKGQITDTQYF
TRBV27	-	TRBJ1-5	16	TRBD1	TGTGCCAGCAGTCCGACAGGGGTAGTCAGAAATCAGCCCCAGCATTTT	CASSPTGVVRNQPQHF
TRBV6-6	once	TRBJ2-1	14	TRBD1	TGTGCCAGCAGTTACCCCGGGACAGTCAATGAGCAGTTCTTC	CASSYPGTVNEQFF
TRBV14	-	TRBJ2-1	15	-	TGTGCCAGCAGCCCGTATCGTAGATCCTACAATGAGCAGTTCTTC	CASSPYRRSYNEQFF
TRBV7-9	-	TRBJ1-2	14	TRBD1	TGTGCCAGCAGCTCCGGACAGGCCGGGTATGGCTACACCTTC	CASSSGQAGYGYTF
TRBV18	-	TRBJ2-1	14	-	TGTGCCAGCTCACCACCGGCAGGGGGGGATGAGCAGTTCTTC	CASSPPAGGDEQFF
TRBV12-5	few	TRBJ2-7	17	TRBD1	TGTGCTAGTGGCCTACAAAGGACAGGCGCACCCTCCTACGAGCAGTACTTC	CASGLQRTGAPSYEQYF
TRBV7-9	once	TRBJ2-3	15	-	TGTGCCAGCAGCTTAGTTGGGGGGGCTACAGATACGCAGTATTTT	CASSLVGGATDTQYF